This T cell receptor (beta chain) emerged from a study of shared clonotypes between healthy human individuals. Study-wide background: There were three CD4 naive, three CD4 memory, two CD8 naive and one CD8 memory plates per donor. Study observations and caveats: Shared clonotypes across all four donors exceeded non-shared ones in generation probability.

With respect to this clone: Its antigen is not identified.

CDR3 length: 16 residues. Trimming cost V 2 bases and J 2 bases; bases outside gene matches: 8. The germline V gene has CDR1 SGHTA and CDR2 FQGNSA. Deep-level running was used for the assay. Profiling relied on immunoSEQ multiplex PCR, and the TCRdb table lists in-frame clones only, not all of them. Here the sample spans 2 million to 2.5 million clones, just under 95% being singletons. The chain recombines TRBV7-2 with TRBJ2-5; TRBD1 aligns across 7 bases. This clonotype was sampled from a man between 18 and 29 years old in good health. Some clones in this sample may be carry-over from other donors' samples. The specimen sequenced was naive CD4+ T cells from PBMCs. The subset was: CD45RA+ positively selected. CDR3 protein: CASSLSWGRGQETQYF. Here the CDR3 DNA reads TGTGCCAGCAGCTTATCTTGGGGCAGGGGGCAAGAGACCCAGTACTTC.